Below, 30 T cell receptor beta chains from the same sample are listed, as sequenced in a study of tissue T cells after allogeneic stem cell transplantation. Generated by immunoSEQ multiplex PCR, the TCRdb table keeps only in-frame clones and is missing some. The sample shows fewer than 30,000 clones, less than 90% of them seen only once. The input for sequencing was blood, taken before transplantation. All receptors derive from a woman between 18 and 55 years old who later had graft-versus-host disease after an allogeneic stem cell transplant.

This clone has more than one count but fewer than ten. The J gene is TRBJ2-1, the V gene TRBV27, with 8 bases aligning to TRBD2. The CDR3 covers 14 residues. CDR1 and CDR2 (germline): MNHEY, SMNVEV (reference sequence). The V segment lost 9 bases and the J segment 8 bases; nucleotides outside the gene matches: 12. CDR3 amino acids: CASNREGPIDEQFF. As DNA, the CDR3 is TGTGCCAGTAACCGGGAGGGGCCGATCGATGAGCAGTTCTTC.

As to this clone: Germline and junction disagree at one end, which may indicate a read error. The rearrangement links TRBV7-7 to TRBJ2-7; the match to TRBD1 covers 7 bases. Germline loops: CDR1 SSHAT, CDR2 FNYEAQ (reference sequence). The CDR3 runs to 13 residues. CDR3 bases: TGTGCTAGCAGCCAAGACAGGGCCGACGAGCAGTACTTC. Its translation is CASSQDRADEQYF.

The J gene is TRBJ2-1, the V gene TRBV4-3; D call uncertain. V lost 8 bases and J 8 bases, leaving 16 bases between the germline ends. This CDR3 contains 13 residues. Germline V CDR1 and CDR2: LGHNA, YSLEER. CDR3 bases: TGCGCCAGCCGCCGGCAGCCTGGGGATGAGCAGTTCTTC. Protein: CASRRQPGDEQFF.

This clone was seen more than once but under ten times. The chain is built from TRBV2 and TRBJ1-2, with 7 bases fitting TRBD1. J was trimmed by 6 bases and V by 11 bases; bases with no gene match: 21. This CDR3 contains 16 residues. Germline assignment: CDR1 SNHLY and CDR2 FYNNEI. CDR3 sequence reads: CAGSRQPTGLMDGYTF. CDR3 nucleotide sequence: TGTGCCGGGTCTCGACAACCGACAGGGTTAATGGATGGCTACACCTTC.

J is TRBJ2-3 and V is TRBV10-3; TRBD1 aligns across 10 bases. CDR1 is ENHRY, CDR2 SYGVKD, per germline. The CDR3 covers 15 residues. V shed 5 bases, J shed 5 bases, and the junction held 7 bases outside the gene matches. The CDR3 loop is CAISSGTGDLDTQYF. The CDR3 DNA reads as TGTGCCATCAGTTCCGGGACAGGGGATTTAGATACGCAGTATTTT.

The rearrangement joins TRBV28 to TRBJ1-2; no definite D call. Trimming removed 5 bases from V and 4 bases from J, with 8 bases in between. The CDR3 runs 12 residues. Germline CDR1 reads MDHEN; CDR2 reads SYDVKM. CDR3 sequence: CASSPDSYGYTF. The CDR3 nucleotides are TGTGCCAGCAGTCCGGATAGCTATGGCTACACCTTC.

This rearrangement joins TRBV6-4 to TRBJ1-1; TRBD1 matches at 7 bases. V lost 5 bases to trimming and J lost 1 base; unmatched junction nucleotides: 4. Germline V CDR1 and CDR2: MRHNA, SNTAGT. This CDR3 contains 14 residues. The CDR3 loop is CASSKQGSNTEAFF. CDR3 sequence (DNA): TGTGCCAGCAGTAAACAGGGGTCGAACACTGAAGCTTTCTTT.

The chain employs TRBV6-5 and TRBJ1-5; perhaps TRBD1 as D (5 bases). Germline CDR1 reads MNHEY; CDR2 reads SVGAGI. The CDR3 spans 14 residues. Trimming removed 7 bases from V and 3 bases from J, with 13 bases in between. CDR3 nucleotides: TGTGCCAGCACCGACAGACTAGACAATCAGCCCCAGCATTTT. Encoded protein: CASTDRLDNQPQHF.

V and J are TRBV6-2 or TRBV6-3 and TRBJ1-1; D possibly corresponds to TRBD1 (5 bases). This CDR3 is 16 amino acids long. Germline lookup yields CDR1 MNHEY and CDR2 SVGEGT. V dropped 2 bases and J dropped 1 base, with 14 bases sitting between them. The CDR3 coding sequence is TGTGCCAGCAGTTACGAGTCGACAGTTAAGAACACTGAAGCTTTCTTT. Protein sequence: CASSYESTVKNTEAFF.

The V gene is TRBV3-1 (or the pseudogene TRBV3-2), the J gene TRBJ1-1; no definite D call. The CDR3 is made up of 15 amino acids. Germline CDR1 reads LGHDT; CDR2 reads YNNKEL (reference sequence). Trimming left V 5 bases short and J 4 bases short, with 17 bases between. The CDR3 bases are TGTGCCAGCAGCGCTCGAATAGTGGGCGGCACTGAAGCTTTCTTT. Translation: CASSARIVGGTEAFF.

V is TRBV27 and J is TRBJ2-7; perhaps TRBD1 as D (5 bases). The CDR3 totals 15 residues. Trimming shortened V by 4 bases and J by 2 bases, and 15 bases separated the two germline ends. CDR1 is MNHEY, CDR2 SMNVEV, per germline (reference sequence). CDR3 region: CASSSVRVAPYEQYF. Here the CDR3 DNA reads TGTGCCAGCAGTTCCGTCAGGGTAGCCCCCTACGAGCAGTACTTC.

This sequence joins TRBV3-1 (or the pseudogene TRBV3-2) and TRBJ1-2, with no clear D. V gave up 0 bases and J gave up 3 bases, with 14 bases separating them. This CDR3 comprises 16 residues. Per germline, CDR1 LGHDT and CDR2 YNNKEL (reference sequence). This chain's CDR3 is CASSQEASTGYYGYTF. CDR3 in DNA: TGTGCCAGCAGCCAAGAAGCAAGCACTGGTTACTATGGCTACACCTTC.

To note about this clone: Other DNA sequences in this sample translate to the same CDR3. CDR3 sequence: CASSDSTSGGDTQYF. CDR3 sequence (DNA): TGTGCCAGCAGTGACTCGACTAGCGGGGGAGATACGCAGTATTTT. The chain combines TRBV6-4 with TRBJ2-3; 12 bases align to TRBD2. V dropped 0 bases and J dropped 5; count of bases not matched to a gene: 0. The CDR3 sequence is 15 residues long. Per germline, CDR1 MRHNA and CDR2 SNTAGT.

The J gene is TRBJ1-1, the V gene TRBV3-1 (or the pseudogene TRBV3-2); D not resolved. Trimming removed 1 base from V and 2 bases from J, with 5 bases in between. Germline CDR1 reads LGHDT; CDR2 reads YNNKEL (reference sequence). The CDR3 consists of 13 residues. CDR3 in amino acids: CASSQAKNTEAFF. DNA of the CDR3: TGTGCCAGCAGCCAAGCCAAAAACACTGAAGCTTTCTTT.

Here the CDR3 reads CAIGTGTGELFF. CDR3 in DNA: TGTGCCATAGGGACAGGGACCGGGGAGCTGTTTTTT. The rearrangement uses TRBV10-3 and TRBJ2-2; 9 nucleotides match TRBD1. The CDR3 spans 12 residues. Germline V gives CDR1 ENHRY, CDR2 SYGVKD. V dropped 9 bases and J dropped 5; count of bases not matched to a gene: 1.

The chain joins TRBV2 to TRBJ1-1, with unresolved D. Germline V gives CDR1 SNHLY, CDR2 FYNNEI. This CDR3 is built from 14 residues. Deletions cut 7 bases from V and 0 bases from J, with 12 bases between. DNA of the CDR3: TGTGCCAGCATGCTGGAGTTTTTGAACACTGAAGCTTTCTTT. It specifies CASMLEFLNTEAFF. Supplemented by reference TRBV2 and TRBJ1-1, the full variable domain reads EPEVTQTPSHQVTQMGQEVILRCVPISNHLYFYWYRQILGQKVEFLVSFYNNEISEKSEIFDDQFSVERPDGSNFTLKIRSTKLEDSAMYFCASMLEFLNTEAFFGQGTRLTVV.

The chain combines TRBV9 with TRBJ1-1, with 9 bases that match TRBD1. Per the germline V gene, CDR1 is SGDLS and CDR2 is YYNGEE. This CDR3 is 16 amino acids long. V shed 2 bases and J 0 bases; nucleotides not matched to a gene: 5. The CDR3 coding sequence is TGTGCCAGCAGCGTGGGACAGGGAGGGGTGAACACTGAAGCTTTCTTT. Protein product: CASSVGQGGVNTEAFF. The whole variable domain, filled in from reference TRBV9 and TRBJ1-1, reads DSGVTQTPKHLITATGQRVTLRCSPRSGDLSVYWYQQSLDQGLQFLIQYYNGEERAKGNILERFSAQQFPDLHSELNLSSLELGDSALYFCASSVGQGGVNTEAFFGQGTRLTVV.

This chain connects TRBV5-4 to TRBJ2-1; D remains unclear. Per the germline V gene, CDR1 is SGHNT and CDR2 is YYREEE (reference sequence). V lost 3 bases and J lost 5, with 12 bases in between. The CDR3 is 14 amino acids. CDR3 sequence reads: CASSYASRNNEQFF. CDR3 nucleotide sequence: TGTGCCAGCAGCTACGCCTCCCGAAACAATGAGCAGTTCTTC.

The chain combines TRBV5-1 with TRBJ2-7; 7 nucleotides line up with TRBD1. The CDR3 runs 14 residues. Germline CDR1 reads SGHRS; CDR2 reads YFSETQ. The V and J ends lost 4 bases and 5 bases, in that order; junction bases with no gene match: 9. The CDR3 DNA sequence: TGCGCCAGCAGCCGAGAGACAGGGATGCACGAGCAGTACTTC. Protein sequence: CASSRETGMHEQYF.

V is TRBV25-1 and J is TRBJ2-2; D might be TRBD1 (6 bases). The CDR3 sequence is 16 residues long. Germline assignment: CDR1 MGHDK and CDR2 SYGVNS. Trimming left V 3 bases short and J 3 bases short, with 14 bases between. The CDR3 DNA reads as TGTGCCAGCAGTGATCAGGGGCGTCCGCACACCGGGGAGCTGTTTTTT. Amino acids: CASSDQGRPHTGELFF.

This chain's CDR3 is CASTKPWTGNYGYTF. CDR3 DNA: TGTGCCAGCACTAAACCCTGGACAGGGAACTATGGCTACACCTTC. The gene calls are TRBV28 and TRBJ1-2; 8 nucleotides align to TRBD1. Germline assignment: CDR1 MDHEN and CDR2 SYDVKM. Unmatched junction bases numbered 9, after V lost 7 bases and J lost 2 bases. The CDR3 covers 15 residues.

The chain has TRBV19 and TRBJ1-1, with 8 nucleotides matching TRBD1. V dropped 5 bases and J dropped 3; count of bases not matched to a gene: 5. CDR1 and CDR2 from the germline V gene are LNHDA and SQIVND (reference sequence). The CDR3 is made up of 14 amino acids. The CDR3 DNA follows: TGTGCCAGTAGTCTCGGACAGGGTGACACTGAAGCTTTCTTT. Its translation: CASSLGQGDTEAFF. Full variable domain (missing parts from reference TRBV19 and TRBJ1-1): DGGITQSPKYLFRKEGQNVTLSCEQNLNHDAMYWYRQDPGQGLRLIYYSQIVNDFQKGDIAEGYSVSREKKESFPLTVTSAQKNPTAFYLCASSLGQGDTEAFFGQGTRLTVV.

The V gene is TRBV4-3, the J gene TRBJ1-1, with no clear D. The V gene lost 8 bases and the J gene lost 5 bases, with 15 bases spanning the gap. The germline V gene encodes CDR1 LGHNA and CDR2 YSLEER. This CDR3 region has 13 residues. In nucleotides, the CDR3 is TGCGCCAGCCGGAGGGAGGGCTGGACTGAAGCTTTCTTT. Translation: CASRREGWTEAFF.

The rearrangement joins TRBV6-5 to TRBJ2-7; possible D gene TRBD2, 6 bases. V was trimmed by 6 bases and J by 3 bases, leaving 15 bases between them. The CDR3 contains 14 residues. Germline V gene lookup returns CDR1 MNHEY and CDR2 SVGAGI. CDR3 nucleotides: TGTGCCAGCAGCCCCTGGCGGGGTAACTACGAGCAGTACTTC. Protein: CASSPWRGNYEQYF.

The chain uses TRBV7-3 and TRBJ2-1; the D is unclear. CDR1 is SGHTA, CDR2 FQGTGA, per germline. V lost 5 bases and J 8 bases, leaving 25 bases between the germline ends. CDR3 length: 17 residues. The CDR3 reads CASSPRPIRRSGDEQFF. The CDR3 DNA reads as TGTGCCAGCAGCCCCCGCCCTATCCGCCGGTCGGGTGATGAGCAGTTCTTC. Full variable domain (outside the CDR3, taken from reference TRBV7-3 and TRBJ2-1): GAGVSQTPSNKVTEKGKYVELRCDPISGHTALYWYRQSLGQGPEFLIYFQGTGAADDSGLPNDRFFAVRPEGSVSTLKIQRTERGDSAVYLCASSPRPIRRSGDEQFFGPGTRLTVL.

The chain couples TRBV4-1 to TRBJ1-1, with D unresolved. Germline V gives CDR1 MGHRA, CDR2 YSYEKL. Trimming shortened V by 6 bases and J by 0 bases, and 11 bases separated the two germline ends. This CDR3 contains 14 residues. CDR3 nucleotides: TGCGCCAGCAGGGTCGTCCCGCTGAACACTGAAGCTTTCTTT. Translating it yields CASRVVPLNTEAFF.

The chain couples TRBV4-2 to TRBJ1-2; D is ambiguous. Per germline, CDR1 LGHNA and CDR2 YNFKEQ. V gave up 0 bases and J gave up 8 bases, with 16 bases separating them. The CDR3 loop spans 15 amino acids. The CDR3 spells CASSQDRSRMGGYTF. The CDR3 DNA reads TGTGCCAGCAGCCAAGATCGGTCAAGGATGGGCGGCTACACCTTC.

The chain combines TRBV30 with TRBJ1-5, with D perhaps matching TRBD1 (5 bases). CDR1 and CDR2 from the germline V gene are GTSNPN and SVGIG (reference sequence). Trimming removed 5 bases from V and 6 bases from J, with 17 bases in between. The CDR3 totals 14 residues. The CDR3 sequence: CAWGDSTGGQPQHF. The CDR3 coding sequence is TGTGCCTGGGGGGACTCCACGGGGGGTCAGCCCCAGCATTTT.

This clone was found once. This chain connects TRBV2 to TRBJ2-2; 9 bases are shared with TRBD1. The CDR3 contains 14 residues. Germline CDR1 SNHLY, CDR2 FYNNEI. Trimming removed 7 bases from V and 3 bases from J; junction bases left unmatched: 3. CDR3 coding DNA: TGTGCCAGCAAGGGACAGGGTTACACCGGGGAGCTGTTTTTT. Amino acids: CASKGQGYTGELFF. Full variable domain (outside the CDR3, taken from reference TRBV2 and TRBJ2-2): EPEVTQTPSHQVTQMGQEVILRCVPISNHLYFYWYRQILGQKVEFLVSFYNNEISEKSEIFDDQFSVERPDGSNFTLKIRSTKLEDSAMYFCASKGQGYTGELFFGEGSRLTVL.

V and J are TRBV6-5 and TRBJ2-7; D remains unclear. The V and J ends lost 5 bases and 1 base respectively, with 6 bases between them. CDR1 is MNHEY, CDR2 SVGAGI, per germline. The CDR3 has 12 residues. DNA for the CDR3: TGTGCCAGCAGTCCAGGTTCCTACGAGCAGTACTTC. Residues: CASSPGSYEQYF.